This is a list of T cell receptor beta chains from one sample in a study of blood T cell repertoires in COVID-19. TCRdb's table, derived via immunoSEQ multiplex PCR, lists solely in-frame clones and lacks some. This table has 25,000 to 35,000 clones, about 91% appearing once. The specimen sequenced was peripheral blood. The receptors were gathered from a human donor in a cohort sampled during active COVID-19. Both conserved end residues are part of each CDR3. The order of the fields is J gene, clone size, D gene, V gene, CDR3 protein, CDR3 DNA. D genes are given only for firm matches. Size values are once, few and many counts, or a class for expanded clones, and some rows have none.

j_gene: TRBJ1-6
abundance: NA
d_gene: TRBD1
v_gene: TRBV5-4
CDR3aa: CASSRGPGQGVLALHF
CDR3nt: TGTGCCAGCAGCAGGGGGCCGGGACAGGGGGTTTTGGCCCTCCACTTT

j_gene: TRBJ2-1
abundance: NA
d_gene: NA
v_gene: TRBV19
CDR3aa: CASRVGVGFGNEQFF
CDR3nt: TGTGCCAGTAGGGTCGGGGTCGGGTTTGGCAATGAGCAGTTCTTC

j_gene: TRBJ2-5
abundance: once
d_gene: TRBD1
v_gene: TRBV18
CDR3aa: CASSPRRTGTTETQYF
CDR3nt: TGTGCCAGCTCACCCCGCCGGACAGGGACAACGGAGACCCAGTACTTC

j_gene: TRBJ1-4
abundance: NA
d_gene: TRBD1
v_gene: TRBV6-6
CDR3aa: CASSYAGGLNEKLFF
CDR3nt: TGTGCCAGCAGTTACGCAGGGGGCTTAAATGAAAAACTGTTTTTT

j_gene: TRBJ2-5
abundance: once
d_gene: TRBD1
v_gene: TRBV27
CDR3aa: CASSRGQYQETQYF
CDR3nt: TGTGCCAGCAGTCGGGGACAGTACCAAGAGACCCAGTACTTC

j_gene: TRBJ2-2
abundance: NA
d_gene: TRBD2
v_gene: TRBV7-3
CDR3aa: CASSLGLAMNTGELFF
CDR3nt: TGTGCCAGCAGCTTGGGACTAGCGATGAACACCGGGGAGCTGTTTTTT

j_gene: TRBJ1-2
abundance: NA
d_gene: NA
v_gene: TRBV6-1
CDR3aa: CASSEGQGLGYTF
CDR3nt: TGTGCCAGCAGTGAGGGGCAGGGGCTTGGCTACACCTTC

j_gene: TRBJ2-4
abundance: NA
d_gene: NA
v_gene: TRBV12-3/TRBV12-4
CDR3aa: CASGQVKNIQYF
CDR3nt: TGTGCCAGCGGGCAGGTCAAAAACATTCAGTACTTC

j_gene: TRBJ2-7
abundance: NA
d_gene: NA
v_gene: TRBV10-1
CDR3aa: CASQSSAFTYEQYF
CDR3nt: TGCGCCAGCCAGTCTAGCGCCTTCACCTACGAGCAGTACTTC

j_gene: TRBJ1-6
abundance: NA
d_gene: TRBD1
v_gene: TRBV3-1/TRBV3-2
CDR3aa: CASSQVRTGWSPLHF
CDR3nt: TGTGCCAGCAGCCAAGTGAGGACAGGGTGGTCACCCCTCCACTTT

j_gene: TRBJ1-4
abundance: NA
d_gene: TRBD1
v_gene: TRBV3-1/TRBV3-2
CDR3aa: CASSQDRGSDEKLFF
CDR3nt: TGTGCCAGCAGCCAGGACAGGGGATCTGATGAAAAACTGTTTTTT

j_gene: TRBJ2-5
abundance: NA
d_gene: NA
v_gene: TRBV29-1
CDR3aa: CSVTTRGQETQYF
CDR3nt: TGCAGCGTCACCACACGGGGTCAAGAGACCCAGTACTTC

j_gene: TRBJ1-2
abundance: NA
d_gene: NA
v_gene: TRBV29-1
CDR3aa: CSVGSLNYGYTF
CDR3nt: TGCAGCGTTGGGAGTCTCAACTATGGCTACACCTTC

j_gene: TRBJ2-3
abundance: NA
d_gene: TRBD2
v_gene: TRBV6-6
CDR3aa: CASRPGLAGGDTQYF
CDR3nt: TGTGCCAGCAGACCTGGACTAGCGGGGGGTGATACGCAGTATTTT

j_gene: TRBJ1-2
abundance: NA
d_gene: TRBD1
v_gene: TRBV5-1
CDR3aa: CASSFTGGDGYTF
CDR3nt: TGCGCCAGCAGCTTTACAGGGGGGGATGGCTACACCTTC

j_gene: TRBJ1-1
abundance: NA
d_gene: NA
v_gene: TRBV27
CDR3aa: CASSLSRTVATEAFF
CDR3nt: TGTGCCAGCAGTTTATCGCGGACAGTGGCCACTGAAGCTTTCTTT

j_gene: TRBJ2-2
abundance: NA
d_gene: TRBD2
v_gene: TRBV6-5
CDR3aa: CASSMAGANTGELFF
CDR3nt: TGTGCCAGCAGTATGGCGGGGGCGAACACCGGGGAGCTGTTTTTT

j_gene: TRBJ2-3
abundance: NA
d_gene: TRBD1
v_gene: TRBV14
CDR3aa: CASSQDPLGRGRTDTQYF
CDR3nt: TGTGCCAGCAGCCAAGACCCTTTGGGCAGGGGGCGGACAGATACGCAGTATTTT

j_gene: TRBJ1-2
abundance: NA
d_gene: TRBD1
v_gene: TRBV6-1
CDR3aa: CASSESGTVYGYTF
CDR3nt: TGTGCCAGCAGTGAATCCGGGACAGTGTATGGCTACACCTTC

j_gene: TRBJ2-2
abundance: NA
d_gene: NA
v_gene: TRBV9
CDR3aa: CASSLGGTYTGELFF
CDR3nt: TGTGCCAGCAGCCTTGGGGGCACTTACACCGGGGAGCTGTTTTTT

j_gene: TRBJ2-7
abundance: NA
d_gene: TRBD1
v_gene: TRBV5-1
CDR3aa: CASSAGTGVTYEQYF
CDR3nt: TGCGCCAGCAGCGCCGGGACAGGGGTAACCTACGAGCAGTACTTC

j_gene: TRBJ2-7
abundance: NA
d_gene: NA
v_gene: TRBV10-1
CDR3aa: CASQNYEQYF
CDR3nt: TGCGCCAGCCAGAACTACGAGCAGTACTTC

j_gene: TRBJ1-3
abundance: NA
d_gene: TRBD1
v_gene: TRBV6-5
CDR3aa: CASSQTGGGNTIYF
CDR3nt: TGTGCCAGCAGCCAGACAGGGGGAGGAAACACCATATATTTT

j_gene: TRBJ2-2
abundance: NA
d_gene: TRBD2
v_gene: TRBV7-2
CDR3aa: CASSVGLAGIYTGELFF
CDR3nt: TGTGCCAGCAGCGTGGGACTAGCGGGGATTTACACCGGGGAGCTGTTTTTT

j_gene: TRBJ2-7
abundance: NA
d_gene: NA
v_gene: TRBV10-1
CDR3aa: CASSELRRGGEQYF
CDR3nt: TGCGCCAGCAGTGAGCTCCGGCGGGGAGGCGAGCAGTACTTC

j_gene: TRBJ2-3
abundance: NA
d_gene: NA
v_gene: TRBV7-6
CDR3aa: CASSPLGQINTDTQYF
CDR3nt: TGTGCCAGCAGCCCCCTAGGACAGATCAACACAGATACGCAGTATTTT

j_gene: TRBJ2-2
abundance: NA
d_gene: NA
v_gene: TRBV7-3
CDR3aa: CASSPQGLNTGELFF
CDR3nt: TGTGCCAGCAGCCCACAGGGCCTTAACACCGGGGAGCTGTTTTTT

j_gene: TRBJ2-3
abundance: once
d_gene: TRBD2
v_gene: TRBV4-1
CDR3aa: CASSLELAGGTDTQYF
CDR3nt: TGCGCCAGCAGCCTTGAACTAGCGGGGGGCACAGATACGCAGTATTTT

j_gene: TRBJ1-6
abundance: NA
d_gene: NA
v_gene: TRBV14
CDR3aa: CASSHAPGISLSPLHF
CDR3nt: TGTGCCAGCAGCCACGCCCCGGGTATATCTCTCTCACCCCTCCACTTT

j_gene: TRBJ2-3
abundance: NA
d_gene: NA
v_gene: TRBV7-3
CDR3aa: CASSLGASGTTDTQYF
CDR3nt: TGTGCCAGCAGCTTAGGAGCCAGCGGCACCACAGATACGCAGTATTTT

j_gene: TRBJ2-2
abundance: NA
d_gene: TRBD1
v_gene: TRBV6-1
CDR3aa: CASSEGTGYYTGELFF
CDR3nt: TGTGCCAGCAGTGAAGGGACAGGATACTACACCGGGGAGCTGTTTTTT

j_gene: TRBJ2-3
abundance: NA
d_gene: TRBD2
v_gene: TRBV3-1/TRBV3-2
CDR3aa: CASSQAPAGATDTQYF
CDR3nt: TGTGCCAGCAGCCAAGCTCCAGCGGGGGCCACAGATACGCAGTATTTT

j_gene: TRBJ2-2
abundance: NA
d_gene: TRBD2
v_gene: TRBV5-1
CDR3aa: CASSLLAGANTGELFF
CDR3nt: TGCGCCAGCAGCTTACTAGCGGGGGCCAACACCGGGGAGCTGTTTTTT

j_gene: TRBJ1-2
abundance: NA
d_gene: TRBD1
v_gene: TRBV2
CDR3aa: CASSPDRGPYYGYTF
CDR3nt: TGTGCCAGCAGTCCCGACAGGGGGCCCTACTATGGCTACACCTTC

j_gene: TRBJ2-7
abundance: NA
d_gene: NA
v_gene: TRBV29-1
CDR3aa: CSVGTYPYEQYF
CDR3nt: TGCAGCGTGGGGACTTATCCCTACGAGCAGTACTTC

j_gene: TRBJ2-3
abundance: NA
d_gene: NA
v_gene: TRBV10-1
CDR3aa: CASSEGLRDTQYF
CDR3nt: TGCGCCAGCAGTGAGGGGCTTCGGGATACGCAGTATTTT

j_gene: TRBJ2-3
abundance: NA
d_gene: NA
v_gene: TRBV20-1
CDR3aa: CSASRQGPLSTDTQYF
CDR3nt: TGCAGTGCTAGTAGGCAGGGGCCGTTGAGCACAGATACGCAGTATTTT

j_gene: TRBJ2-5
abundance: NA
d_gene: NA
v_gene: TRBV25-1
CDR3aa: CASSEYYRGSQETQYF
CDR3nt: TGTGCCAGCAGTGAATACTATCGGGGAAGCCAAGAGACCCAGTACTTC

j_gene: TRBJ1-3
abundance: NA
d_gene: NA
v_gene: TRBV3-1/TRBV3-2
CDR3aa: CASSQDLLVDTIYF
CDR3nt: TGTGCCAGCAGCCAAGATCTGTTAGTAGACACCATATATTTT

j_gene: TRBJ2-1
abundance: NA
d_gene: TRBD2
v_gene: TRBV5-1
CDR3aa: CASSLQLAGGGNEQFF
CDR3nt: TGCGCCAGCAGCCTACAACTAGCGGGGGGAGGAAATGAGCAGTTCTTC

j_gene: TRBJ1-1
abundance: once
d_gene: TRBD1
v_gene: TRBV5-1
CDR3aa: CASSMDRAGTEAFF
CDR3nt: TGCGCCAGCAGCATGGACAGGGCCGGCACTGAAGCTTTCTTT

j_gene: TRBJ1-1
abundance: once
d_gene: NA
v_gene: TRBV7-3
CDR3aa: CASSASAGAANTEAFF
CDR3nt: TGTGCCAGCAGCGCCTCAGCGGGGGCGGCGAACACTGAAGCTTTCTTT

j_gene: TRBJ2-2
abundance: few
d_gene: NA
v_gene: TRBV5-4
CDR3aa: CASRTRGAGELFF
CDR3nt: TGTGCCAGCAGGACTAGAGGGGCCGGGGAGCTGTTTTTT